A single T cell receptor (beta chain) is shown here with its context. Its antigen remains unidentified. In germline, CDR1 is MDHEN, CDR2 SYDVKM. Trimming pared 3 bases from V and 2 bases from J, leaving 11 bases between. The CDR3 is 14 amino acids. The record originates from a study of human T cells and chemical hapten exposure. Study summary: The use of 2% DPC on approximately 2 cm by approximately 2 cm of upper inner arm skin constituted sensitization. Patients, mostly women, had alopecia areata, alopecia totalis or alopecia universalis.

Study-level points and caveats: Positively correlated with patch test score were the counts of PT1 expanded TCRs.

Individual cDNA molecules in this library carried unique molecular identifiers. TCRdb itself ran the RACE reads through MiXCR, one entry per CDR3 protein. The profile covers about 120,000 distinct CDR3 sequences, with 13% appearing a single time and around 2.7% taken by the ten largest. As to time point: pre-sensitization, week 0. The treatment is: therapeutic diphenylcyclopropenone sensitization with weekly scalp DPC. The chain employs TRBV28 and TRBJ2-7; D not certain. The source is a woman under 30 with alopecia areata. Some clones in this sample may be carry-over from other donors' samples. The sequenced sample was whole blood, obtained in connection with sensitization to the hapten diphenylcyclopropenone (DPC). The CDR3 DNA sequence: TGTGCCAGCAGTTTTCCCGGGCCAACCTACGAGCAGTACTTC. This gives the protein CASSFPGPTYEQYF.